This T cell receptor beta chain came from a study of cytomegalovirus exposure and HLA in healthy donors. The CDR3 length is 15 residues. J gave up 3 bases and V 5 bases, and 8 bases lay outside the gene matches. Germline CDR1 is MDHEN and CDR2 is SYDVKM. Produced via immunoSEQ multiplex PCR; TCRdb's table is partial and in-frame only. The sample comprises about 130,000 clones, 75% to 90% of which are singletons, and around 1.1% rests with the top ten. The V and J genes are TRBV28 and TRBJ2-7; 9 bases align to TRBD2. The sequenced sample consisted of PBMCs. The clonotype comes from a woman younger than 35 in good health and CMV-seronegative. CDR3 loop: CASSPRASGIYEQYV. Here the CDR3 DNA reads TGTGCCAGCAGTCCCAGGGCTAGCGGGATCTACGAGCAGTACGTC.